These 13 T cell receptor beta chains originate from one sample sequenced in a study of blood T cell repertoires in COVID-19. This table comes from immunoSEQ multiplex PCR, and its TCRdb copy is limited to in-frame clones, with some not included. The table has 70,000 to 95,000 clones, roughly three quarters seen once. The sequenced sample was peripheral blood. Receptors were obtained from a man in his 60s with COVID-19, enrolled during active disease.

The genes are TRBV5-1 and TRBJ1-2; possibly TRBD1 for D (5 bases). Germline V gives CDR1 SGHRS, CDR2 YFSETQ. There are 15 residues in the CDR3. The V end was cut by 4 bases, the J end by 8 bases, with 21 bases between. The CDR3: CASSEEPGLMGGYTF. DNA for the CDR3: TGCGCCAGCAGCGAAGAACCGGGACTGATGGGCGGCTACACCTTC.

This sequence joins TRBV18 and TRBJ2-3, with TRBD2 matching over 11 bases. CDR1 and CDR2 (germline): KGHSH, LQKENI. V shed 3 bases and J 2 bases; nucleotides not matched to a gene: 4. CDR3 length: 16 residues. For the CDR3, the DNA is TGTGCCAGCTCACCCGGGACTAGCGGAAACACAGATACGCAGTATTTT. Protein: CASSPGTSGNTDTQYF.

The J gene is TRBJ2-1, the V gene TRBV30; 7 positions match TRBD2. Germline CDR1 reads GTSNPN; CDR2 reads SVGIG (reference sequence). There are 15 residues in the CDR3. Germline trimming cut 0 bases from V and 3 bases from J; bases unmatched to any gene: 5. The CDR3 bases are TGTGCCTGGAGTGTATCCAGCGGGATCTACAATGAGCAGTTCTTC. It translates to CAWSVSSGIYNEQFF. Together with reference TRBV30 and TRBJ2-1, the CDR3 gives the full variable domain: SQTIHQWPATLVQPVGSPLSLECTVEGTSNPNLYWYRQAAGRGLQLLFYSVGIGQISSEVPQNLSASRPQDRQFILSSKKLLLSDSGFYLCAWSVSSGIYNEQFFGPGTRLTVL.

The chain employs TRBV19 and TRBJ1-2; D gene unclear. This CDR3 has 14 amino acids. The V end lost 5 bases, the J end lost 4 bases, and 14 bases lay between the germline ends. CDR1 is LNHDA and CDR2 is SQIVND in the germline V gene (reference sequence). The CDR3 here is CASSPTADTYGYTF. CDR3 DNA: TGTGCCAGTAGTCCAACGGCAGACACCTATGGCTACACCTTC.

The rearrangement uses TRBV5-8 and TRBJ1-5; no definite D call. Germline V CDR1 and CDR2: SGHTS, YDEGEE. The CDR3 has 17 amino acids. V was trimmed by 4 bases and J by 3 bases, leaving 20 bases between them. CDR3 sequence (DNA): TGTGCCAGCAGCCCCCCGTCCCCACAGAAACTCAATCAGCCCCAGCATTTT. Encoded protein: CASSPPSPQKLNQPQHF.

The V call is TRBV18, the J call TRBJ1-2, with D uncertain. Germline CDR1 KGHSH, CDR2 LQKENI. CDR3 length: 16 residues. V was cut by 5 bases and J by 4 bases, with 20 bases left in between. Here the CDR3 DNA reads TGTGCCAGCTCAACTCCCGAGGCCCCATTGTTCTATGGCTACACCTTC. Its protein product is CASSTPEAPLFYGYTF.

The rearrangement joins TRBV27 to TRBJ2-7; 11 nucleotides match TRBD2. The CDR3 runs to 14 residues. The ends lost 6 bases at V and 2 bases at J; junction bases unmatched: 3. Germline V gene lookup returns CDR1 MNHEY and CDR2 SMNVEV (reference sequence). CDR3 region: CASRPGLAAYEQYF. The CDR3, as DNA: TGTGCCAGCAGGCCGGGACTAGCGGCCTACGAGCAGTACTTC.

The V call is TRBV5-4, the J call TRBJ2-3; the D gene is possibly TRBD2 (5 bases). This CDR3 has 17 residues. V lost 6 bases and J lost 4, with 24 bases in between. CDR1 SGHNT and CDR2 YYREEE come from the germline V gene (reference sequence). The CDR3 DNA sequence: TGTGCCAGCACTGAGGGCGCGGGTGGTACCGGCGCAGATACGCAGTATTTT. Residues: CASTEGAGGTGADTQYF. The whole variable domain, filled in from reference TRBV5-4 and TRBJ2-3, reads ETGVTQSPTHLIKTRGQQVTLRCSSQSGHNTVSWYQQALGQGPQFIFQYYREEENGRGNFPPRFSGLQFPNYSSELNVNALELDDSALYLCASTEGAGGTGADTQYFGPGTRLTVL.

The chain joins TRBV13 to TRBJ2-7; TRBD1 matches 8 bases. V gave up 7 bases and J gave up 4 bases; unmatched junction bases: 9. The CDR3 extends over 14 amino acids. Per germline, CDR1 PRHDT and CDR2 FYEKMQ (reference sequence). CDR3 coding DNA: TGTGCCAGCACCCTGGACAGGGAGAGGTACGAGCAGTACTTC. The encoded protein is CASTLDRERYEQYF.

The chain has TRBV4-1 and TRBJ1-6; weak D call: TRBD1 (5 bases). The CDR3 is made up of 13 amino acids. Germline V lookup: CDR1 MGHRA, CDR2 YSYEKL. Trimming shortened V by 3 bases and J by 6 bases, and 6 bases separated the two germline ends. Here the CDR3 reads CASSQTANSPLHF. The CDR3 nucleotides are TGCGCCAGCAGCCAGACAGCTAATTCACCCCTCCACTTT.

The rearrangement links TRBV3-1 (or the pseudogene TRBV3-2) to TRBJ2-7; 7 bases map to TRBD2. Germline-derived CDR1 and CDR2 are LGHDT and YNNKEL (reference sequence). V dropped 4 bases and J dropped 0; count of bases not matched to a gene: 6. CDR3 length: 15 amino acids. The CDR3 sequence: CASSPPGRASYEQYF. CDR3 nucleotide sequence: TGTGCCAGCAGCCCTCCAGGGAGGGCCTCCTACGAGCAGTACTTC.

The rearrangement links TRBV9 to TRBJ2-3, with 7 positions matching TRBD2. This CDR3 has 16 amino acids. The germline CDR1 and CDR2 sequences are SGDLS and YYNGEE. V lost 5 bases and J lost 2; bases outside the gene matches: 11. The CDR3 spells CASSPPSGRHTDTQYF. CDR3 DNA: TGTGCCAGCAGTCCTCCTAGCGGACGTCACACAGATACGCAGTATTTT.

In nucleotides, the CDR3 is TGTGCCAGCAGTTACGTTTGGGGGACTAGCGGGAGGGAAGGCCAAGAGACCCAGTACTTC. Translation: CASSYVWGTSGREGQETQYF. This chain connects TRBV6-2 or TRBV6-3 to TRBJ2-5; 16 bases line up with TRBD2. The CDR3 runs to 20 residues. V lost 2 bases, J lost 1 base, and 10 bases stayed unmatched. Looked up from germline, CDR1 is MNHEY and CDR2 is SVGEGT.